This T cell receptor beta chain was captured in a study of response to subunit inactivated influenza vaccine. General study points: Seasonal influenza vaccination, on each occasion, was suggested by the authors to recruit few new T cells.

Germline lookup yields CDR1 SNHLY and CDR2 FYNNEI. CDR3 length: 16 amino acids. V shed 6 bases, J shed 0 bases, and the junction held 8 bases outside the gene matches. Only a few counts were recorded for this clonotype. Its antigen is undetermined. A single record per CDR3 protein comes from TCRdb applying MiXCR to the RT-PCR reads. The repertoire has about 610,000 distinct CDR3 sequences, about 15% of them found once; the top ten carry approximately 12%. Specimen: PBMCs from blood, collected 11 to 12 days after vaccination. The chain couples TRBV2 to TRBJ2-4, with 7 nucleotides matching TRBD1. This TCR came from a man in his forties or fifties who received an inactivated influenza vaccine. This CDR3 is CASRLTGVGAKNIQYF. The CDR3 DNA reads TGTGCCAGCAGGTTAACAGGGGTAGGAGCCAAAAACATTCAGTACTTC.